This paragraph reports one T cell receptor beta chain. Its specificity is not known. TCRdb processed the reads anew with MiXCR; each CDR3 protein has one entry. The sample carries under 300,000 distinct CDR3 sequences, approximately 13% recorded once. These data are taken from a study of T cell repertoires in cytomegalovirus infection. Study-wide context: Public TCR beta signatures were indicative of both CMV infection and a matching HLA type.

The V end lost 7 bases, the J end lost 7 bases, and 19 bases lay between the germline ends. This CDR3 is built from 15 residues. The V gene's germline CDR1 is MNHEY and CDR2 SVGAGI. Study-wide findings and caveats: The cumulative frequency of public TCR beta families distinguished individuals who carried CMV together with the relevant HLA. Across the ex vivo response, the dominant clonotypes were HLA-C-restricted CMV-specific TCR beta clonotypes.

Sequenced: PBMCs. The gene calls are TRBV6-5 and TRBJ2-2, with D tentatively TRBD2 (6 bases). The receptor's source is a human donor in good health (CMV status not recorded). Some clones in this sample may be carry-over from other donors' samples. This CDR3 is CASTSLGGSGGELFF. CDR3 in DNA: TGTGCCAGCACCTCCCTTGGGGGGTCTGGCGGGGAGCTGTTTTTT.